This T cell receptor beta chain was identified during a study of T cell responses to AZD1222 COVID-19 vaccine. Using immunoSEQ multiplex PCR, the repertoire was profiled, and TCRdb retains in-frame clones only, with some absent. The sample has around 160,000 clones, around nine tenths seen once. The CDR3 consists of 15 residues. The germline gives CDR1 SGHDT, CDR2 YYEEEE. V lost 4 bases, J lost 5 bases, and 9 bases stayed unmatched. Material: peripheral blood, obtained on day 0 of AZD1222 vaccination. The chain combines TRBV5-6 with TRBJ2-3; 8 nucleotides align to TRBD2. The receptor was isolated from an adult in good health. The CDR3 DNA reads TGTGCCAGCAGCCCCGCCGGGGGGGCGATAGATACGCAGTATTTT. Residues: CASSPAGGAIDTQYF. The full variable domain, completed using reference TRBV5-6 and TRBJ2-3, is DAGVTQSPTHLIKTRGQQVTLRCSPKSGHDTVSWYQQALGQGPQFIFQYYEEEERQRGNFPDRFSGHQFPNYSSELNVNALLLGDSALYLCASSPAGGAIDTQYFGPGTRLTVL.